The clone carrying this T cell receptor (beta chain) showed up just a few times. Study members were between about 18 and 95 years old and lived in 24 US regions. Participants' reported clinical history set cohort assignment. The sample originates from a study of blood T cell repertoires in COVID-19. Overall study context: Sources were T cells, B-cell-depleted T cells, or PBMCs; the material itself was cDNA or gDNA.

Original analysis: From reference gene primer amplification, estimates of nucleated cell counts were derived. Data came from immunoSEQ multiplex PCR; TCRdb stores just in-frame clones and leaves some out. V, J and clone size are those of that table, while D and trimming were read from the DNA. The table includes about 200,000 clones, more than 70% detected once. This CDR3 has 15 residues. Per germline, CDR1 LNHDA and CDR2 SQIVND (reference sequence). V was pared by 4 bases and J by 7 bases, with 8 bases of the junction left unmatched. This sequence joins TRBV19 and TRBJ1-5, with 9 nucleotides matching TRBD1. The sequence was obtained from a woman in her 40s with acute COVID-19. The sequencing sample was made of PBMCs or T cells enriched from blood (not recorded which). The DNA of the CDR3 is TGTGCCAGTAGTAAACAGGGGGCCGGCGACCAGCCCCAGCATTTT. Translation gives CASSKQGAGDQPQHF.